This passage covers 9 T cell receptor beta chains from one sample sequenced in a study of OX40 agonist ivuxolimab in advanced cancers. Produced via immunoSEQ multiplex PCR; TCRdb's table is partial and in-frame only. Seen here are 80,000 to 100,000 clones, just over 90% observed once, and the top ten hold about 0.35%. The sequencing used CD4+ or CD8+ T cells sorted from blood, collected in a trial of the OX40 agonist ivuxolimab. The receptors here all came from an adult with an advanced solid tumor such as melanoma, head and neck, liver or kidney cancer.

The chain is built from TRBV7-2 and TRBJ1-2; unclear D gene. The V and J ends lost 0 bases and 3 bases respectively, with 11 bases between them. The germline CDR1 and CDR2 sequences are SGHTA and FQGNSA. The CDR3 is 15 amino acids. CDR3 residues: CASSLARASYYGYTF. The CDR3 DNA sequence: TGTGCCAGCAGCTTAGCGCGAGCAAGCTACTATGGCTACACCTTC. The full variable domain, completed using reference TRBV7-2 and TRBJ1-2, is GAGVSQSPSNKVTEKGKDVELRCDPISGHTALYWYRQSLGQGLEFLIYFQGNSAPDKSGLPSDRFSAERTGGSVSTLTIQRTQQEDSAVYLCASSLARASYYGYTFGSGTRLTVV.

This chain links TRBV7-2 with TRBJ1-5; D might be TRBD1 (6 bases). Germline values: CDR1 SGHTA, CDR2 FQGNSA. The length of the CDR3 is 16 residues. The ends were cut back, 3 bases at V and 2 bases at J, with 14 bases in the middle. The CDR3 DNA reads TGTGCCAGCAGCTTCCGGGACACGGGGGGCAATCAGCCCCAGCATTTT. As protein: CASSFRDTGGNQPQHF.

CDR3 nucleotide sequence: TGTGCCAGTAGTGATGGGGGAAACATAGGCACCGGGGAGCTGTTTTTT. Encoded protein: CASSDGGNIGTGELFF. The chain carries TRBV19 and TRBJ2-2, with D tentatively TRBD1 or TRBD2 (5 bases each). Germline V gene lookup returns CDR1 LNHDA and CDR2 SQIVND (reference sequence). Trimming shortened V by 5 bases and J by 4 bases, and 17 bases separated the two germline ends. The CDR3 is 16 amino acids.

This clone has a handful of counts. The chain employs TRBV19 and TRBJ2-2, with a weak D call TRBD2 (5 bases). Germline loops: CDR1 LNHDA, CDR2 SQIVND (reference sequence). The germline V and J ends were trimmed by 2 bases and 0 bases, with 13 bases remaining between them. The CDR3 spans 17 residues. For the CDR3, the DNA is TGTGCCAGTAGTATATCCGCCACTAGAGCGAACACCGGGGAGCTGTTTTTT. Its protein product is CASSISATRANTGELFF.

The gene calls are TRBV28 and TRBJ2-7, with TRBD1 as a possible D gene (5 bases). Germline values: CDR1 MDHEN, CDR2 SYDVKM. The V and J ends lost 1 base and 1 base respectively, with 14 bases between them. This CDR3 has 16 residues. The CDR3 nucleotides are TGTGCCAGCAGTTTATCAGTAGGGGTTAGGTCCTACGAGCAGTACTTC. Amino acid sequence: CASSLSVGVRSYEQYF. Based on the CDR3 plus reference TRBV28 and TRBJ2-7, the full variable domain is DVKVTQSSRYLVKRTGEKVFLECVQDMDHENMFWYRQDPGLGLRLIYFSYDVKMKEKGDIPEGYSVSREKKERFSLILESASTNQTSMYLCASSLSVGVRSYEQYFGPGTRLTVT.

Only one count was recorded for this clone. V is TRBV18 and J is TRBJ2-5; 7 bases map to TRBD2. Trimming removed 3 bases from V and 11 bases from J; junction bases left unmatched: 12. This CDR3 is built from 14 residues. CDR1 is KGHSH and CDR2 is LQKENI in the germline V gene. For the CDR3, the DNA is TGTGCCAGCTCACCGTACAGGACGGGGGGTGCACAGTACTTC. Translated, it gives CASSPYRTGGAQYF.

CDR3 coding DNA: TGTGCCAGCAGCTTAGCCCAGGGACGACACAATGAGCAGTTCTTC. It codes for CASSLAQGRHNEQFF. The chain carries TRBV7-2 and TRBJ2-1; D possibly uses TRBD1 or TRBD2 (5 bases each). The V and J ends lost 0 bases and 5 bases respectively, with 11 bases between them. This CDR3 is built from 15 residues. Per the germline V gene, CDR1 is SGHTA and CDR2 is FQGNSA.

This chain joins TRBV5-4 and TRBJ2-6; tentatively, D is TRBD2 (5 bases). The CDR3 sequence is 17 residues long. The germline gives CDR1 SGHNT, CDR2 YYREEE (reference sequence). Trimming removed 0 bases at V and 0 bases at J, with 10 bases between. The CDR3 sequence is CASSLGGTSSGANVLTF. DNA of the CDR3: TGTGCCAGCAGCTTGGGGGGTACTAGCTCTGGGGCCAACGTCCTGACTTTC. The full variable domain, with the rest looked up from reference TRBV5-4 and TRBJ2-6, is ETGVTQSPTHLIKTRGQQVTLRCSSQSGHNTVSWYQQALGQGPQFIFQYYREEENGRGNFPPRFSGLQFPNYSSELNVNALELDDSALYLCASSLGGTSSGANVLTFGAGSRLTVL.

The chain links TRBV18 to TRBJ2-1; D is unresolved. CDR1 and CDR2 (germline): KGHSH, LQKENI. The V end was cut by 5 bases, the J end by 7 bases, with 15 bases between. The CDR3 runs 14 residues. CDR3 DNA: TGTGCCAGCTCATTAGGACCGTACCCGAATGAGCAGTTCTTC. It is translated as CASSLGPYPNEQFF.